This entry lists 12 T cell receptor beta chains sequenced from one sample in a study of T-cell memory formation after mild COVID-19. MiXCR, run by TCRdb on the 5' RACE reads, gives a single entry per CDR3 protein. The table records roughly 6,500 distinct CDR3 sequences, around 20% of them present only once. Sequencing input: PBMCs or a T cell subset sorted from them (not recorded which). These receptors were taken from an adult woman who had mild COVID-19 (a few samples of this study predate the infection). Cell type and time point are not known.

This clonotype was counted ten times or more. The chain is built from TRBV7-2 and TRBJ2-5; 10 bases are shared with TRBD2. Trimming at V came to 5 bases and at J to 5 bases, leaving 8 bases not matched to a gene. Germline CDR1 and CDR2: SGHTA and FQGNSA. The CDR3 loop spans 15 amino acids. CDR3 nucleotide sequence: TGTGCCAGCAGCGCTAGCGGGAGCCCCGGGGAGACCCAGTACTTC. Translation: CASSASGSPGETQYF.

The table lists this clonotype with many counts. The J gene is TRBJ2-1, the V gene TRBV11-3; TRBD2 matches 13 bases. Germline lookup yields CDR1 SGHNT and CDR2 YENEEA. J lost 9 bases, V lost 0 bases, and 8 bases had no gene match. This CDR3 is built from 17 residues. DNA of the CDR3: TGTGCCAGCAGCTTAGATCAAGGACTAGCGGGAGTAGGTGAGCAGTTCTTC. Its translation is CASSLDQGLAGVGEQFF.

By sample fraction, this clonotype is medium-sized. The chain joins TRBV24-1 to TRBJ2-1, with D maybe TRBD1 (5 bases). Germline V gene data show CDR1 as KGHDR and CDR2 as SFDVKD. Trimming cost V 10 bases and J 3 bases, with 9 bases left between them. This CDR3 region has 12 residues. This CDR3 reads CATEDSYNEQFF. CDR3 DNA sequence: TGTGCCACAGAAGACAGCTACAATGAGCAGTTCTTC.

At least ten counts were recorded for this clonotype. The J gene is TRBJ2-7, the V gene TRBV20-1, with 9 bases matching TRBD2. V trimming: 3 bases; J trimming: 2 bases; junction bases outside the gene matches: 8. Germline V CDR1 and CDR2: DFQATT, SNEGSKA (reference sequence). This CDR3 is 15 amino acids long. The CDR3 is CSARVLAGRAYEQYF. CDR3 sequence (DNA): TGCAGTGCTAGGGTCCTAGCGGGAAGGGCCTACGAGCAGTACTTC.

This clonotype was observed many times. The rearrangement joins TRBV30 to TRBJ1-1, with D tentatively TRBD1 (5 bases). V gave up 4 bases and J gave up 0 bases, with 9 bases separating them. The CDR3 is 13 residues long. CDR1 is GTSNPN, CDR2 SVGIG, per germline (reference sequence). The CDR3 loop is CAWKKQVNTEAFF. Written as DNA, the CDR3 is TGTGCCTGGAAGAAACAGGTGAACACTGAAGCTTTCTTT.

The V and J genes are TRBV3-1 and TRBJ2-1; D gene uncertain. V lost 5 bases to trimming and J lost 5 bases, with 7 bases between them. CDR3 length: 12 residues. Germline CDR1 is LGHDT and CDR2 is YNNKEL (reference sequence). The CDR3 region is CASSNRHNEQFF. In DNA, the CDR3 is TGTGCCAGCAGCAACCGGCACAATGAGCAGTTCTTC.

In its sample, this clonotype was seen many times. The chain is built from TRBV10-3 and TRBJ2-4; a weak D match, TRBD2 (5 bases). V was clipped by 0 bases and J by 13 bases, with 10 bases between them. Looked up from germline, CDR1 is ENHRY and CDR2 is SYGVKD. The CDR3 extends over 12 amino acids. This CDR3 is CAISESEGQQYF. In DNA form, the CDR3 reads TGTGCCATCAGTGAGTCCGAGGGCCAGCAGTACTTC.

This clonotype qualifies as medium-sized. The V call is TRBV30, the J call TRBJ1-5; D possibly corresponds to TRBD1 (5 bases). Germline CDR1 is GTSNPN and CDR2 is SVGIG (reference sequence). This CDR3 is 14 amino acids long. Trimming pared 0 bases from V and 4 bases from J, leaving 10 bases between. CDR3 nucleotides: TGTGCCTGGAGTGTAAGACAGCCAAATCAGCCCCAGCATTTT. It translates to CAWSVRQPNQPQHF.

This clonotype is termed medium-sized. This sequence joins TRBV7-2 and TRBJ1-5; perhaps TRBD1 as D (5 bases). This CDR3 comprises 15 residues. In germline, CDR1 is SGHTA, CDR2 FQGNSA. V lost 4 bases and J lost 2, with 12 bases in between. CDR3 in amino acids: CASSWGGGGNQPQHF. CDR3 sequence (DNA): TGTGCCAGCAGCTGGGGGGGTGGTGGCAATCAGCCCCAGCATTTT.

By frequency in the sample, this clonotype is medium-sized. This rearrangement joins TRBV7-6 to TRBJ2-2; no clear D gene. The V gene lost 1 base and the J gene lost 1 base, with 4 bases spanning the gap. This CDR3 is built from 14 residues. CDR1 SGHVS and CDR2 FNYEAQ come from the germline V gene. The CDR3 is CASSLGQNTGELFF. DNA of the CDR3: TGTGCCAGCAGCTTAGGACAGAACACCGGGGAGCTGTTTTTT.

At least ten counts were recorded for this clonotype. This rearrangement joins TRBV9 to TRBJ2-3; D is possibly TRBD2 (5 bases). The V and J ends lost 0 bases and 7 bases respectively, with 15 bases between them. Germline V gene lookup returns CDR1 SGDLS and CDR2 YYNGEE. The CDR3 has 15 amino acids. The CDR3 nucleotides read TGTGCCAGCAGCGTAGAGGTTGGCCTAGCTCATACGCAGTATTTT. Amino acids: CASSVEVGLAHTQYF. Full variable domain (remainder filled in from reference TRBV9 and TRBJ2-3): DSGVTQTPKHLITATGQRVTLRCSPRSGDLSVYWYQQSLDQGLQFLIQYYNGEERAKGNILERFSAQQFPDLHSELNLSSLELGDSALYFCASSVEVGLAHTQYFGPGTRLTVL.

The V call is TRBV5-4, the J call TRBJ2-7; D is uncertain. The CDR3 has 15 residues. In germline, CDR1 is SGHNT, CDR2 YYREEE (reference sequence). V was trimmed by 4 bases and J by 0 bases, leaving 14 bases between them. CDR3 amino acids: CASSLPGWSSYEQYF. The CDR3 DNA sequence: TGTGCCAGCAGCCTGCCAGGCTGGAGCTCCTACGAGCAGTACTTC.